This is a list of T cell receptor beta chains from one sample in a study of blood T cell repertoires in COVID-19. Clones were read by immunoSEQ multiplex PCR, and TCRdb kept only the in-frame ones, dropping some. The sample lists some 48,000 clones, 70% to 80% occurring once. Sequences were obtained from PBMCs or T cells enriched from blood (not recorded which). These receptors came from a woman aged 50 to 60 with acute COVID-19. The CDR3 runs from the conserved cysteine through the conserved F or W. The D gene is left open where the match is weak. Clone size is shown for a subset of rows, as once, few, many or a class of expanded clone.

abundance,v_gene,d_gene,j_gene,CDR3nt,CDR3aa
-,TRBV30,-,TRBJ1-2,TGTGCCTGGAGGAAAGACAGGCTTAACTATGGCTACACCTTC,CAWRKDRLNYGYTF
-,TRBV7-3,TRBD1,TRBJ1-2,TGTGCCAGCAGCCCGGGACAGTTGAACTATGGCTACACCTTC,CASSPGQLNYGYTF
few,TRBV11-3,TRBD1,TRBJ1-6,TGTGCCAGCAGCCGCTCATGGCAGGGGGATTCACCCCTCCACTTT,CASSRSWQGDSPLHF
-,TRBV19,TRBD1,TRBJ2-1,TGTGCCAGTAGTATCCCCGGGACAGGGCTCTACAATGAGCAGTTCTTC,CASSIPGTGLYNEQFF
-,TRBV20-1,-,TRBJ1-1,TGCAGTGCTAGTAACCAGAAGAACACTGAAGCTTTCTTT,CSASNQKNTEAFF
once,TRBV10-3,TRBD2,TRBJ2-7,TGTGCCATCAGGGGATCCGGGACTAGCTACGAGCAGTACTTC,CAIRGSGTSYEQYF
few,TRBV19,TRBD2,TRBJ2-1,TGTGCCAGTAGTATTGGGACTAGCGGCAATGAGCAGTTCTTC,CASSIGTSGNEQFF
-,TRBV11-3,TRBD2,TRBJ2-3,TGTGCCAGCAGCCCCCGTGGGATTCATGCAGCGGGGGGTGCAGATACGCAGTATTTT,CASSPRGIHAAGGADTQYF
few,TRBV11-2,-,TRBJ1-4,TGTGCCAGCAGCCTAGACAGGAAAAAACTGTTTTTT,CASSLDRKKLFF
-,TRBV30,-,TRBJ1-3,TGTGCCTGGAGTGAGAGAGGGTCTGGAAACACCATATATTTT,CAWSERGSGNTIYF
once,TRBV2,TRBD1,TRBJ2-7,TGTGCCAGCAAGGGACAGGGGCCCCTAGGCGAGCAGTACTTC,CASKGQGPLGEQYF
-,TRBV27,TRBD1,TRBJ2-1,TGTGCCAGCATCTCCGGGACAGGGGGTGACAATGAGCAGTTCTTC,CASISGTGGDNEQFF
-,TRBV19,TRBD1,TRBJ1-6,TGTGCCAGTAGAAACACAGGGGGCCGGAATTCACCCCTCCACTTT,CASRNTGGRNSPLHF
-,TRBV5-4,-,TRBJ2-7,TGTGCCAGCAGTCTGTCAGGGAAGCAGTACTTC,CASSLSGKQYF
few,TRBV19,TRBD1,TRBJ1-5,TGTGCCAGTAGTGCGACAGGGGGAAGAGGACTCTATAGCAATCAGCCCCAGCATTTT,CASSATGGRGLYSNQPQHF
-,TRBV20-1,-,TRBJ2-4,TGCAGTGCTAGTGGGAGGACCCTAGCCAAAAACATTCAGTACTTC,CSASGRTLAKNIQYF
few,TRBV5-4,TRBD2,TRBJ2-5,TGTGCCAGCAAGCGGGGGGGAACGCAAGAGACCCAGTACTTC,CASKRGGTQETQYF
-,TRBV14,TRBD1,TRBJ2-1,TGTGCCAGCAGCCAGACACCGGGACAGCGTGTGAATGAGCAGTTCTTC,CASSQTPGQRVNEQFF
-,TRBV27,-,TRBJ1-2,TGTGCCAGCAGTTTCTCACAGGGTAACTATGGCTACACCTTC,CASSFSQGNYGYTF
-,TRBV7-3,-,TRBJ2-7,TGTGCCAGCAGCCCCCACCAGGGTTCCTACGAGCAGTACTTC,CASSPHQGSYEQYF
-,TRBV6-1,-,TRBJ1-6,TGTGCCAGCAGTGAGAGCTCCTATAATTCACCCCTCCACTTT,CASSESSYNSPLHF
few,TRBV5-6,-,TRBJ1-2,TGTGCCAGCAGCTTGGGCAGGGGCTGGCGTTATGGCTACACCTTC,CASSLGRGWRYGYTF
few,TRBV5-6,-,TRBJ1-5,TGTGCCAGCAGCTTACTCAATCAGCCCCAGCATTTT,CASSLLNQPQHF
-,TRBV9,TRBD1,TRBJ2-5,TGTGCCAGCAGTAGAGCCCGGGACAGGAAAGAGACCCAGTACTTC,CASSRARDRKETQYF
-,TRBV11-2,TRBD1,TRBJ2-7,TGTGCCAGCAGGGGGACAGACTCCTACGAGCAGTACTTC,CASRGTDSYEQYF
few,TRBV7-9,TRBD2,TRBJ2-2,TGTGCCAGCAGCTTAGCGACTAGCTTCTCCGGGGAGCTGTTTTTT,CASSLATSFSGELFF
-,TRBV29-1,-,TRBJ2-7,TGCAGCGTTGAGTTTCACTACGAGCAGTACTTC,CSVEFHYEQYF
-,TRBV7-8,TRBD1,TRBJ1-2,TGTGCCAGCAGCTTAGGGCCTATTGGACAGGGGGCCGGTGGCTACACCTTC,CASSLGPIGQGAGGYTF
-,TRBV13,TRBD2,TRBJ2-2,TGTGCCAGCAGCTTAGATCAGTCGGCGGGGGGTCCGAACACCGGGGAGCTGTTTTTT,CASSLDQSAGGPNTGELFF
-,TRBV30,-,TRBJ1-3,TGTGCCTGGAGTGTACGCGGGAATGGAAACACCATATATTTT,CAWSVRGNGNTIYF
few,TRBV7-9,-,TRBJ1-2,TGTGCCAGCAGCTTAGGGCAGGTTGGCTACACCTTC,CASSLGQVGYTF
-,TRBV4-1,TRBD2,TRBJ2-7,TGCGCCAGCAGCGGGACTAGCGGCTACTACGAGCAGTACTTC,CASSGTSGYYEQYF
-,TRBV7-2,-,TRBJ1-1,TGTGCCAGCAGCTTTTTCGGGAACACTGAAGCTTTCTTT,CASSFFGNTEAFF
-,TRBV11-1,-,TRBJ2-7,TGTGCCAGCAGTCCCCGAGACAGGGGAGGGAACGAGCAGTACTTC,CASSPRDRGGNEQYF
-,TRBV5-1,TRBD1,TRBJ1-1,TGCGCCAGCAGCGGGGACAGGAACACTGAAGCTTTCTTT,CASSGDRNTEAFF
few,TRBV10-2,-,TRBJ2-7,TGCGCCAGCAGTGAGTCCGCCAGGGGCAAGGAGCAGTACTTC,CASSESARGKEQYF
-,TRBV2,TRBD2,TRBJ2-7,TGTGCCAGCAGTGAAGGGGGGGGTGACTACGAGCAGTACTTC,CASSEGGGDYEQYF
-,TRBV9,TRBD1,TRBJ1-2,TGTGCCAGCAGCCTACGTCCCGGGACAGGGTTCGATGGCTACACCTTC,CASSLRPGTGFDGYTF
-,TRBV2,TRBD1,TRBJ2-1,TGTGCCAGCAGACCGGGACAGAGTTACAATGAGCAGTTCTTC,CASRPGQSYNEQFF
once,TRBV2,-,TRBJ1-6,TGTGCCAGCAGTGGGGAGAGGAATTCACCCCTCCACTTT,CASSGERNSPLHF